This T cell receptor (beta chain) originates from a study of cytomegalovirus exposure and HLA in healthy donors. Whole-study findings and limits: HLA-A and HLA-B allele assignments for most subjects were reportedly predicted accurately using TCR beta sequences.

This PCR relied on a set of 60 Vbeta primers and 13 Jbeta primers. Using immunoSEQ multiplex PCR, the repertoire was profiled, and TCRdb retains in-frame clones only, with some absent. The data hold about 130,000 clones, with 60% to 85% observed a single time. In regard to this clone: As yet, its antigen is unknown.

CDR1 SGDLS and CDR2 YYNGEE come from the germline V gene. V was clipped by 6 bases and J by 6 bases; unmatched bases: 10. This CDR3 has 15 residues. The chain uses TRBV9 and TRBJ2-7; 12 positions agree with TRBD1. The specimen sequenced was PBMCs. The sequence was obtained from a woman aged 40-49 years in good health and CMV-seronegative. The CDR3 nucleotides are TGTGCCAGCAACCGACTCGGGACAGGGGGCGCCGAGCAGTACTTC. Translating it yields CASNRLGTGGAEQYF.